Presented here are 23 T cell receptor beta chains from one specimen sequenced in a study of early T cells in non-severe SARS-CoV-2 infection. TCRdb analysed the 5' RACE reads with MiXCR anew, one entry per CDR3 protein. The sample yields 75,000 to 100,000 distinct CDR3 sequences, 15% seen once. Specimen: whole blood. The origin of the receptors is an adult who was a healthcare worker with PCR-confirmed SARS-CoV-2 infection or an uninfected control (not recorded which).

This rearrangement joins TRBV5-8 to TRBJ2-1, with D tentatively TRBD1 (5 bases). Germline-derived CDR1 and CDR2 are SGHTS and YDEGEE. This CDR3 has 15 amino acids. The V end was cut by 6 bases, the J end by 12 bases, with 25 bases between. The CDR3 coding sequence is TGTGCCAGCAACGATGACACTTCAAGAAGAAGGGGGCAGTTCTTC. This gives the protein CASNDDTSRRRGQFF. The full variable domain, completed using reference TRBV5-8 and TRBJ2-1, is EAGVTQSPTHLIKTRGQQATLRCSPISGHTSVYWYQQALGLGLQFLLWYDEGEERNRGNFPPRFSGRQFPNYSSELNVNALELEDSALYLCASNDDTSRRRGQFFGPGTRLTVL.

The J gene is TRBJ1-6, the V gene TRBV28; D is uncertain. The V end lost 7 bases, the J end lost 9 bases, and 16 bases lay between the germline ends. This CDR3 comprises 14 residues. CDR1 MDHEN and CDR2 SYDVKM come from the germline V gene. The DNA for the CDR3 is TGTGCCAGCACCGCCGGGGTGCTAATTTCACCCCTCCACTTT. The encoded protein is CASTAGVLISPLHF.

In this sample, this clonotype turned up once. CDR3: CASSLKTIYNEQFF. The CDR3 coding sequence is TGTGCCAGCAGTCTCAAGACCATCTACAATGAGCAGTTCTTC. The chain links TRBV5-6 to TRBJ2-1, with D hard to call. The CDR3 has 14 residues. V was trimmed by 5 bases and J by 3 bases, leaving 12 bases between them. The germline gives CDR1 SGHDT, CDR2 YYEEEE.

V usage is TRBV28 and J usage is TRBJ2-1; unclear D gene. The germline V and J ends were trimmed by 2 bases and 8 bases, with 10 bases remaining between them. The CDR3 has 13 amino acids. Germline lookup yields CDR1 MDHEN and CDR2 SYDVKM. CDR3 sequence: CASSLGGSYEQFF. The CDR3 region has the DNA TGTGCCAGCAGTTTAGGTGGTAGCTATGAGCAGTTCTTC.

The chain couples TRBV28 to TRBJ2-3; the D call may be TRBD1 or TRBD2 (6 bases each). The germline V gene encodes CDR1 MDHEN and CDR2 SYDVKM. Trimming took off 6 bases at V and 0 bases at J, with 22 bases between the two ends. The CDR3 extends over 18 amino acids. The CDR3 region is CASSPTVLGGTSTDTQYF. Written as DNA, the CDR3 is TGTGCCAGCAGCCCTACCGTTCTGGGGGGCACTAGCACAGATACGCAGTATTTT.

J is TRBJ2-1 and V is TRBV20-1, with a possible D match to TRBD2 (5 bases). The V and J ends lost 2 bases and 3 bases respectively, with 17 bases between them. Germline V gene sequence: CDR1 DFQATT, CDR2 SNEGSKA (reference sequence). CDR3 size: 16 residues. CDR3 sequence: CSARTPSGGVYNEQFF. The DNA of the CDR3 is TGCAGTGCTAGAACCCCCAGCGGTGGGGTCTACAATGAGCAGTTCTTC.

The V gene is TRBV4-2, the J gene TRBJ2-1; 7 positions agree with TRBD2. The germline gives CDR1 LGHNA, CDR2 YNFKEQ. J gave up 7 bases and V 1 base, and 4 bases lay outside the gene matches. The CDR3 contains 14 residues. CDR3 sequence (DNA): TGTGCCAGCAGCCAAGCGGGACTATTGAATGAGCAGTTCTTC. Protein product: CASSQAGLLNEQFF.

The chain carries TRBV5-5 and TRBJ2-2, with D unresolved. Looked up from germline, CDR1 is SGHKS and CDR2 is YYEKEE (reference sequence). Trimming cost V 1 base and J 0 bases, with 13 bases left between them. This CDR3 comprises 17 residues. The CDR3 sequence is CASSLTTYTTNTGELFF. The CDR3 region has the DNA TGTGCCAGCAGCTTGACAACATATACTACGAACACCGGGGAGCTGTTTTTT.

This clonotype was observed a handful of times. The CDR3 nucleotides read TGTGCCAGCAGCATCCCACTAGCGGTTCTAAATGAGCAGTTCTTC. It is translated as CASSIPLAVLNEQFF. The rearrangement joins TRBV11-2 to TRBJ2-1; 8 bases fit TRBD2. Trimming removed 5 bases from V and 7 bases from J; junction bases left unmatched: 10. CDR3 length: 15 amino acids. CDR1 is SGHAT and CDR2 is FQNNGV in the germline V gene.

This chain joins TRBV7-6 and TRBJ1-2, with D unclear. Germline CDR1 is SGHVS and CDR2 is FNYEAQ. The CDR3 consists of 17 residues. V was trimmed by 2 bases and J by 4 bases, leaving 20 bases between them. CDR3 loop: CASSLTPPIELIYGYTF. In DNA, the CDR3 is TGTGCCAGCAGCTTAACCCCACCGATAGAGTTAATCTATGGCTACACCTTC.

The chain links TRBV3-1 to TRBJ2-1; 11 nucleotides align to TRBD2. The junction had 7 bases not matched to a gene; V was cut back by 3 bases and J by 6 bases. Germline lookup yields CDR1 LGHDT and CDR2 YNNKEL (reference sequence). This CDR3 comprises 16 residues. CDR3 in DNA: TGTGCCAGCAGCCATTTAGCGGGAGGGCTTGCCAATGAGCAGTTCTTC. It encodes CASSHLAGGLANEQFF.

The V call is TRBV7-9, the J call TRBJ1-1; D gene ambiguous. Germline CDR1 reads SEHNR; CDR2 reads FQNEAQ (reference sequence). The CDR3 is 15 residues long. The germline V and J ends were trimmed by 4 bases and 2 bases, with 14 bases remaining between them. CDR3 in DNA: TGTGCCAGCAGCTCGCCCCCGATAAGAAACACTGAAGCTTTCTTT. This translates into CASSSPPIRNTEAFF.

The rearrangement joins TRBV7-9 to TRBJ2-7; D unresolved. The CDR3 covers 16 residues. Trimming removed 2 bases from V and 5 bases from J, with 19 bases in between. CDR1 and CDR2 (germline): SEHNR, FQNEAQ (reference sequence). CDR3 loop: CASSLPTDGATDEQYF. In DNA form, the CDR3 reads TGTGCCAGCAGCTTACCTACGGACGGCGCAACCGACGAGCAGTACTTC.

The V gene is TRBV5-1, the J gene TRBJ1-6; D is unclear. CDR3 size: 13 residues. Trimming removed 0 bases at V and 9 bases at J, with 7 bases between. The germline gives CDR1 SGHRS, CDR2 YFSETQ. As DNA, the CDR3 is TGCGCCAGCAGCTTGGAGAGGGCTTCACCCCTCCACTTT. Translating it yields CASSLERASPLHF.

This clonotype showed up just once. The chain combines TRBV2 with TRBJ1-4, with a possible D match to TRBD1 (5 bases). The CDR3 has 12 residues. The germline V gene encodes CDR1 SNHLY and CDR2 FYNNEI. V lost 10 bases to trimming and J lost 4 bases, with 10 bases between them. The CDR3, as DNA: TGTGCCACCACGGGGCGTAATGAAAAACTGTTTTTT. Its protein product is CATTGRNEKLFF. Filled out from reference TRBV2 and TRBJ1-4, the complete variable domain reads EPEVTQTPSHQVTQMGQEVILRCVPISNHLYFYWYRQILGQKVEFLVSFYNNEISEKSEIFDDQFSVERPDGSNFTLKIRSTKLEDSAMYFCATTGRNEKLFFGSGTQLSVL.

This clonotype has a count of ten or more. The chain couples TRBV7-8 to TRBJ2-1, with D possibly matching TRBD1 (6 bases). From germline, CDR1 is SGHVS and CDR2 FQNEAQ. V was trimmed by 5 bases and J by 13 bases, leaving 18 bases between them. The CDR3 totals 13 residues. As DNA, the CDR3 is TGTGCCAGCAGCCCCCAGGGGACGGACCTTCAGTTCTTC. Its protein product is CASSPQGTDLQFF.

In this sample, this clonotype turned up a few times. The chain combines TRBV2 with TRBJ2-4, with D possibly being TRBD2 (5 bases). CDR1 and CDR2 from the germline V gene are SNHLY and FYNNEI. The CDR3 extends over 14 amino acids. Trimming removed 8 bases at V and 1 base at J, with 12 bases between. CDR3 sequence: CASGGRGAKNIQYF. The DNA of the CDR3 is TGTGCCAGCGGAGGAAGAGGTGCCAAAAACATTCAGTACTTC.

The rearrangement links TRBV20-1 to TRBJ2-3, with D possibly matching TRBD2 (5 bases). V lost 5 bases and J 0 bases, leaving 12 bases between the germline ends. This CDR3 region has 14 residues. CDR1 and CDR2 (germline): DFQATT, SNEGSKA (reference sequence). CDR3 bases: TGCAGTGCTCGGGCGGGTACTAGCACAGATACGCAGTATTTT. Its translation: CSARAGTSTDTQYF.

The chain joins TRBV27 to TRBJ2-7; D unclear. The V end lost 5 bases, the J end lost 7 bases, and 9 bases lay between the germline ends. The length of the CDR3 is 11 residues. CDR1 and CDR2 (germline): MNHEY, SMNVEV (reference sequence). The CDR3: CASSAGQEQYF. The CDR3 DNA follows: TGTGCCAGCAGTGCAGGCCAGGAGCAGTACTTC.

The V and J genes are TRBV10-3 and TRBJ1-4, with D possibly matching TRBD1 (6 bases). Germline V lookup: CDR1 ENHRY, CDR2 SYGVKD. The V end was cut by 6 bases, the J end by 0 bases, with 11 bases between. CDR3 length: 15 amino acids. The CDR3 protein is CAIRDSSTTNEKLFF. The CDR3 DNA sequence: TGTGCCATCAGGGACAGCTCGACAACTAATGAAAAACTGTTTTTT.

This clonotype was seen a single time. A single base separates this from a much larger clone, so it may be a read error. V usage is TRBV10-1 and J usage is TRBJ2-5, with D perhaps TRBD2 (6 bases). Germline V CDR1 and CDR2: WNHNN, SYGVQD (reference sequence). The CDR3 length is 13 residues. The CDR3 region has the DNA TGCGCCAACAGTGAGTTCCCAGCGGGGACCCAGTACTTC. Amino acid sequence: CANSEFPAGTQYF.

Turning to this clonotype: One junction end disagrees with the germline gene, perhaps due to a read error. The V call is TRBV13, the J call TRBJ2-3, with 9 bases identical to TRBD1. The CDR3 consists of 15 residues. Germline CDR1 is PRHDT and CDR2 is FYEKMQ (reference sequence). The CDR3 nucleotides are TGTGCCAGCAGCGCCGGGACAGGGTACGCAGATACGCTGTATTTT. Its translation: CASSAGTGYADTLYF.

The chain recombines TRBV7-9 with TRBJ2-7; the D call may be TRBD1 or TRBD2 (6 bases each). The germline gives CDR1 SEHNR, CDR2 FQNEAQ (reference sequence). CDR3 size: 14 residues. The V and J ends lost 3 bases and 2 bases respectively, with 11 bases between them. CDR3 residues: CASSFGGRPYEQYF. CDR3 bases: TGTGCCAGCAGCTTCGGGGGCAGACCCTACGAGCAGTACTTC.